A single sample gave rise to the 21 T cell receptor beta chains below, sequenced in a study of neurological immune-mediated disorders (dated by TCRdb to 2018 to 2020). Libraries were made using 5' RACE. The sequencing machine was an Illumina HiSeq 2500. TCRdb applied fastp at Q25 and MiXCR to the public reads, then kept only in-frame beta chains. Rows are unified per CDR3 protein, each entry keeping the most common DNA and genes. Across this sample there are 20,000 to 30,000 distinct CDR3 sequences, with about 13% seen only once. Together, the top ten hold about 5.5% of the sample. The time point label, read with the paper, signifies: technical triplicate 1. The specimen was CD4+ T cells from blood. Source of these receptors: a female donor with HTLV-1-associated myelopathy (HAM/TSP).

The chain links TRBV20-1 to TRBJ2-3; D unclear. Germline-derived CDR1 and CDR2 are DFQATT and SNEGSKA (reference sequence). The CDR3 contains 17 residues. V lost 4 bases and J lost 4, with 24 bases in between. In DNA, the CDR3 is TGCAGTGCTAACCATCCCTCTTCGAGAGGAGTACCAGATACGCAGTATTTT. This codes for CSANHPSSRGVPDTQYF.

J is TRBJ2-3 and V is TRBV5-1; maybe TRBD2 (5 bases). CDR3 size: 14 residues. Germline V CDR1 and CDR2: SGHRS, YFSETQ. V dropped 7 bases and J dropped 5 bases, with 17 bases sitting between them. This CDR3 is CASLGRGAEDTQYF. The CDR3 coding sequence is TGCGCCAGCCTGGGTCGGGGAGCTGAAGATACGCAGTATTTT.

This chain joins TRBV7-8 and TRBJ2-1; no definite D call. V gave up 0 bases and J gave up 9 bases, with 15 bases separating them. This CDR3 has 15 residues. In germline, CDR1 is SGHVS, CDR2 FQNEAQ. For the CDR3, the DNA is TGTGCCAGCAGCTTAGCTCTCCACCCCAAGGTTGAGCAGTTCTTC. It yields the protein CASSLALHPKVEQFF.

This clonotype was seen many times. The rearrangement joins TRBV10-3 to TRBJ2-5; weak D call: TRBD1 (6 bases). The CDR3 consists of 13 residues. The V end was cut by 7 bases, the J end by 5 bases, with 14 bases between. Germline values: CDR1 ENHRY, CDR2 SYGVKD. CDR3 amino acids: CAINEDSRETQYF. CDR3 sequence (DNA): TGTGCCATCAACGAGGACAGTCGGGAGACCCAGTACTTC.

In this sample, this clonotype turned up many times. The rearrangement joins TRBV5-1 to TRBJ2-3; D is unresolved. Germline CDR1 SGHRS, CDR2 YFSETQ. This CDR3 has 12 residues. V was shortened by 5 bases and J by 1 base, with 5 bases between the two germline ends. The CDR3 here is CASSRGTDTQYF. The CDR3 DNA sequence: TGCGCCAGCAGTCGGGGCACAGATACGCAGTATTTT.

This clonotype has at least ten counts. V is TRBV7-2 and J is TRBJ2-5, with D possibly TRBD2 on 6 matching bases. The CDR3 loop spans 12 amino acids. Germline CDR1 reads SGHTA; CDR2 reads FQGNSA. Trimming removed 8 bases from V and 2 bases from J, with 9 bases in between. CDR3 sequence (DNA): TGTGCCAGCGGGGAGGTACAAGAGACCCAGTACTTC. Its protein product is CASGEVQETQYF.

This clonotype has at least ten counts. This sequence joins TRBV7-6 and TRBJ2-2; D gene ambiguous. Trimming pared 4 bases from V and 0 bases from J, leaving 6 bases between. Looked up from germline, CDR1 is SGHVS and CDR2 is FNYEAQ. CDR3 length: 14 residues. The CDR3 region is CASSSTTNTGELFF. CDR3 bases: TGTGCCAGCAGCTCAACTACGAACACCGGGGAGCTGTTTTTT.

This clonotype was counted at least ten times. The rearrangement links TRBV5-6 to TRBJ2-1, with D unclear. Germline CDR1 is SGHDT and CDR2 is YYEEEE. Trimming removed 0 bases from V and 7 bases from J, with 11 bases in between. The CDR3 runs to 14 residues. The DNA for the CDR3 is TGTGCCAGCAGCTTGGAGGGTTCAACAAATGAGCAGTTCTTC. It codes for CASSLEGSTNEQFF. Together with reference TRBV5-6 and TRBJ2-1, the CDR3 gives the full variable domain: DAGVTQSPTHLIKTRGQQVTLRCSPKSGHDTVSWYQQALGQGPQFIFQYYEEEERQRGNFPDRFSGHQFPNYSSELNVNALLLGDSALYLCASSLEGSTNEQFFGPGTRLTVL.

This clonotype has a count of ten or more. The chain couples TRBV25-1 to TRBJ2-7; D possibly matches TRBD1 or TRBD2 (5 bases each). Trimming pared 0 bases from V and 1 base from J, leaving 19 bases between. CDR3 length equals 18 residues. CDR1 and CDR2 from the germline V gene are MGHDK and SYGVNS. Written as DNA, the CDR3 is TGTGCCAGCAGTGAATATGGTTTCCCCGGGACGGGATCCTACGAGCAGTACTTC. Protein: CASSEYGFPGTGSYEQYF.

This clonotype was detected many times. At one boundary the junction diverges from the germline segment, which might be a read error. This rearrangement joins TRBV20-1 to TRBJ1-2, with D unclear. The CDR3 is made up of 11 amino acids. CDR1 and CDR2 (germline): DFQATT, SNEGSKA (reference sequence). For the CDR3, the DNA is TGCAGTGCTGGAGAGGTCTATGACTACACCTTC. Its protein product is CSAGEVYDYTF.

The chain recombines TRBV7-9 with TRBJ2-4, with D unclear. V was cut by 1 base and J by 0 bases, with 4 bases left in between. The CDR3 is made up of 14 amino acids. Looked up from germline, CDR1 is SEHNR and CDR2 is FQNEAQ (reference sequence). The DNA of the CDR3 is TGTGCCAGCAGCTTAGGGGTAGCCAAAAACATTCAGTACTTC. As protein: CASSLGVAKNIQYF. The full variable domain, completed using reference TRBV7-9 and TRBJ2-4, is DTGVSQNPRHKITKRGQNVTFRCDPISEHNRLYWYRQTLGQGPEFLTYFQNEAQLEKSRLLSDRFSAERPKGSFSTLEIQRTEQGDSAMYLCASSLGVAKNIQYFGAGTRLSVL.

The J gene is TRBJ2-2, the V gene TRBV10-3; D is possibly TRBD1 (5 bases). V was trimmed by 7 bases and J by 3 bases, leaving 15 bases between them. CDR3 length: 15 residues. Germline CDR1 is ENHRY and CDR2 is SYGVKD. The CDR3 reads CAIKKTTRDTGELFF. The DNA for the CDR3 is TGTGCCATCAAGAAAACTACCAGGGACACCGGGGAGCTGTTTTTT.

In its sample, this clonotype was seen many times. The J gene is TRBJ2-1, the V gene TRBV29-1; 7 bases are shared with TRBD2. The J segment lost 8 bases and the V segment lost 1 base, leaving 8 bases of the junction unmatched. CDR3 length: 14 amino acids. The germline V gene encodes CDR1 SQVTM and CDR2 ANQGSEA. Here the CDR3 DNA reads TGCAGCGTTGAAGGACTAGCCCCATCGGATGAGCAGTTCTTC. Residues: CSVEGLAPSDEQFF.

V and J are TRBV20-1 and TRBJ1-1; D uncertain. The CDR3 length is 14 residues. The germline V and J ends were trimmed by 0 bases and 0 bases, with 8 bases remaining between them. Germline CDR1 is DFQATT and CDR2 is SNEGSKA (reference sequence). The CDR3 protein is CSARDTGMNTEAFF. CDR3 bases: TGCAGTGCTAGAGATACGGGGATGAACACTGAAGCTTTCTTT.

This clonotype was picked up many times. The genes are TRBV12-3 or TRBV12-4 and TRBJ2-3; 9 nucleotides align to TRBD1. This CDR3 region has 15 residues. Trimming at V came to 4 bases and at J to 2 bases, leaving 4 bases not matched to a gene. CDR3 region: CASSSRDRATDTQYF. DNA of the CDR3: TGTGCCAGCAGTTCCCGGGACAGGGCCACAGATACGCAGTATTTT.

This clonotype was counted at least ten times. CDR3 region: CATSDPNSGNTIYF. In DNA form, the CDR3 reads TGTGCCACCAGTGACCCCAACTCTGGAAACACCATATATTTT. This sequence joins TRBV24-1 and TRBJ1-3; no clear D. The CDR3 has 14 amino acids. Germline assignment: CDR1 KGHDR and CDR2 SFDVKD. Trimming took off 4 bases at V and 0 bases at J, with 6 bases between the two ends.

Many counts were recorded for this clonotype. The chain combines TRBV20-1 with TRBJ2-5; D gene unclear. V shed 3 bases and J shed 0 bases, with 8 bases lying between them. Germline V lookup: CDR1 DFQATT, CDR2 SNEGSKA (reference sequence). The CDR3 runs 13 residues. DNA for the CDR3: TGCAGTGCTAGCGGGCGCAACCAAGAGACCCAGTACTTC. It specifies CSASGRNQETQYF.

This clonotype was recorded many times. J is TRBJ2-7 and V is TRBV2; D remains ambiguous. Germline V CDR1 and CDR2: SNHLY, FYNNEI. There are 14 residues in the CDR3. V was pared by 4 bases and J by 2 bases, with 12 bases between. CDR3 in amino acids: CASSAQQNPYEQYF. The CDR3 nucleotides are TGTGCCAGCAGTGCGCAGCAGAACCCCTACGAGCAGTACTTC.

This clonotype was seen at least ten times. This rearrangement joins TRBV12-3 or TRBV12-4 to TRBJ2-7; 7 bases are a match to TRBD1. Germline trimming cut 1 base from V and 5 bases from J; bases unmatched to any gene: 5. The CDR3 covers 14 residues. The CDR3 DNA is TGTGCCAGCAGTTTAGGAGGGGGCTGGGACGAGCAGTACTTC. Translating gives CASSLGGGWDEQYF.

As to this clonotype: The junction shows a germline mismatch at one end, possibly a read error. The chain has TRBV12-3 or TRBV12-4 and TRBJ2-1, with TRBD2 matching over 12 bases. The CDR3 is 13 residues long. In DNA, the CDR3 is TGTGCCAGCAGTTTACCGGGACTAGCGGGCACAGTCTTC. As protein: CASSLPGLAGTVF.

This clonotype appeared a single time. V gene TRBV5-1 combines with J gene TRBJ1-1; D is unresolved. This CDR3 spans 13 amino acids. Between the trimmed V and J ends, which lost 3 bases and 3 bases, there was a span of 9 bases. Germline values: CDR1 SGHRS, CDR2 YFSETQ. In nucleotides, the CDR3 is TGCGCCAGCAGCTGGGCAGGAGACACTGAAGCTTTCTTT. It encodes CASSWAGDTEAFF.